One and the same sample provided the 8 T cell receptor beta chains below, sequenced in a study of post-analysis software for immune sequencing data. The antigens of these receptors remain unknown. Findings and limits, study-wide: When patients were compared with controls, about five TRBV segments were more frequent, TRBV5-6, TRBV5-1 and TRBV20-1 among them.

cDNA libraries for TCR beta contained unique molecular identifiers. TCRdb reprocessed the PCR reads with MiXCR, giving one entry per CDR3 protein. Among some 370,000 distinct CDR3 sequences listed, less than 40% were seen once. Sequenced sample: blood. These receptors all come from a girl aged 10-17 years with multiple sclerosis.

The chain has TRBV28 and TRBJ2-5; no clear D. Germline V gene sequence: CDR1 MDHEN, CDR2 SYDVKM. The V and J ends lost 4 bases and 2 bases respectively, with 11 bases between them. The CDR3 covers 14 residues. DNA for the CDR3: TGTGCCAGCAGTTGTTATAGCAATCAAGAGACCCAGTACTTC. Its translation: CASSCYSNQETQYF. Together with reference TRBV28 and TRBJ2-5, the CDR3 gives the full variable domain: DVKVTQSSRYLVKRTGEKVFLECVQDMDHENMFWYRQDPGLGLRLIYFSYDVKMKEKGDIPEGYSVSREKKERFSLILESASTNQTSMYLCASSCYSNQETQYFGPGTRLLVL.

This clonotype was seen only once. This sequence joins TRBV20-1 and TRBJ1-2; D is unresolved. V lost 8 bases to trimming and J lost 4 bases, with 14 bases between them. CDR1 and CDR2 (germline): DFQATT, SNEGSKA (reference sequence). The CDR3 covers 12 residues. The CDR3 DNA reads TGCAGTACAACAAGGCAAGGCTATGGCTACACCTTC. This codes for CSTTRQGYGYTF.

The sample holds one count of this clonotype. The CDR3 here is CASSPTGGLASDTQYF. For the CDR3, the DNA is TGTGCCAGCAGCCCGACAGGGGGCTTAGCGTCAGATACGCAGTATTTT. The chain recombines TRBV7-9 with TRBJ2-3; 10 nucleotides agree with TRBD1. This CDR3 contains 16 residues. V was clipped by 5 bases and J by 4 bases; unmatched bases: 9. In germline, CDR1 is SEHNR, CDR2 FQNEAQ (reference sequence).

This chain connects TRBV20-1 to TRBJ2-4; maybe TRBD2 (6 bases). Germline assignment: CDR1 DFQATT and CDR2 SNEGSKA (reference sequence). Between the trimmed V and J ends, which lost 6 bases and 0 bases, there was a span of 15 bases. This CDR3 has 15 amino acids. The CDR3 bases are TGCAGTGCCCCTCAGGAGGGTATAGCCAAAAACATTCAGTACTTC. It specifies CSAPQEGIAKNIQYF.

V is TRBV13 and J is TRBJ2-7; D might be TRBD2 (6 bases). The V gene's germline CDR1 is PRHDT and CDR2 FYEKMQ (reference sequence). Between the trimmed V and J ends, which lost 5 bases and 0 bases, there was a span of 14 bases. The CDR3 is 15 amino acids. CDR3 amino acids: CASSRGLLSSYEQYF. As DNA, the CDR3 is TGTGCCAGCAGCCGCGGACTATTGAGCTCCTACGAGCAGTACTTC.

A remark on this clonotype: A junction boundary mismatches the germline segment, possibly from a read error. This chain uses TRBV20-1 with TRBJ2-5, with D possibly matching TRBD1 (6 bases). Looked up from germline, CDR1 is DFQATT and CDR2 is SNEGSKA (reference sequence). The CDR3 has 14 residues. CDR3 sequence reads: CSVLFRGVGETRYF. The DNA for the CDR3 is TGCAGTGTCTTGTTCAGGGGCGTAGGGGAGACCCGGTACTTC.

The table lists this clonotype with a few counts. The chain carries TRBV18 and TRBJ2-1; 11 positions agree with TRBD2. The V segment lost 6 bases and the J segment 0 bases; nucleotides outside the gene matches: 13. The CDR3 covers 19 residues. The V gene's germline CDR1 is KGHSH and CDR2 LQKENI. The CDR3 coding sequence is TGTGCCAGCTCCCCGGCAGGTAGCGGGGGGGTTGGCTCCTACAATGAGCAGTTCTTC. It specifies CASSPAGSGGVGSYNEQFF. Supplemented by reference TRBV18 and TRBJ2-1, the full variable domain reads NAGVMQNPRHLVRRRGQEARLRCSPMKGHSHVYWYRQLPEEGLKFMVYLQKENIIDESGMPKERFSAEFPKEGPSILRIQQVVRGDSAAYFCASSPAGSGGVGSYNEQFFGPGTRLTVL.

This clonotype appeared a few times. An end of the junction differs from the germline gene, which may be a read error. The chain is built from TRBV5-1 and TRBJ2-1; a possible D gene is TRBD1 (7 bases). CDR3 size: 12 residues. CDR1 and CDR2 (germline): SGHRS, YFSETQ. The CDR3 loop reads CVSSYQGGEQFF. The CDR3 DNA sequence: TGCGTCAGCAGCTATCAGGGGGGTGAGCAGTTCTTC.